These 24 T cell receptor beta chains originate from one sample sequenced in a study of T cells in narcolepsy. Libraries were prepared by immunoSEQ multiplex PCR; TCRdb keeps only in-frame clonotypes and omits some of them. The repertoire consists of some 32,000 clones, with approximately 85% occurring once and the leading ten covering roughly 0.99%. Specimen: CD45RA- memory CD4+ T cells from PBMCs. The receptors shown here come from a human donor with narcolepsy.

The chain recombines TRBV5-1 with TRBJ1-2, with unresolved D. CDR1 SGHRS and CDR2 YFSETQ come from the germline V gene. Trimming removed 0 bases from V and 8 bases from J, with 11 bases in between. The CDR3 has 13 amino acids. CDR3 sequence: CASSLEGSNGYTF. CDR3 DNA: TGCGCCAGCAGCTTGGAGGGATCGAACGGCTACACCTTC.

The chain has TRBV5-1 and TRBJ1-4, with 9 bases fitting TRBD1. This CDR3 spans 15 amino acids. V lost 2 bases and J lost 8; bases outside the gene matches: 7. Germline CDR1 reads SGHRS; CDR2 reads YFSETQ. CDR3 loop: CASSLQGASGEKLFF. In DNA, the CDR3 is TGCGCCAGCAGCTTACAGGGGGCGTCGGGAGAAAAACTGTTTTTT.

The chain uses TRBV5-5 and TRBJ2-6, with TRBD1 matching over 9 bases. The CDR3 has 19 residues. V shed 2 bases, J shed 4 bases, and the junction held 13 bases outside the gene matches. CDR1 is SGHKS and CDR2 is YYEKEE in the germline V gene (reference sequence). The CDR3 nucleotides read TGTGCCAGCAGCTTAAGCCCGGGACAGGGAGGATTGGGGGCCAACGTCCTGACTTTC. It translates to CASSLSPGQGGLGANVLTF.

This clone has a single count. The rearrangement links TRBV7-8 to TRBJ1-2; the D is unclear. The CDR3 spans 14 residues. In germline, CDR1 is SGHVS, CDR2 FQNEAQ. V was clipped by 1 base and J by 7 bases, with 13 bases between them. CDR3 protein: CASSLEGFYTGYTF. CDR3 bases: TGTGCCAGCAGCTTAGAAGGATTTTATACTGGCTACACCTTC.

This clone is a singleton in its sample. The CDR3 nucleotides are TGTGCCAGCAGCCCCCGCAGGGGGATTGGCGCCGGGGAGCTGTTTTTT. It specifies CASSPRRGIGAGELFF. The chain recombines TRBV7-2 with TRBJ2-2, with 7 bases that match TRBD1. In germline, CDR1 is SGHTA, CDR2 FQGNSA. This CDR3 is built from 16 residues. V was clipped by 5 bases and J by 6 bases; unmatched bases: 12.

The chain joins TRBV5-5 to TRBJ2-7; perhaps TRBD2 as D (5 bases). This CDR3 region has 15 residues. Trimming shortened V by 0 bases and J by 3 bases, and 13 bases separated the two germline ends. The germline CDR1 and CDR2 sequences are SGHKS and YYEKEE (reference sequence). CDR3 DNA sequence: TGTGCCAGCAGCTTGGCGGGAAATAGCGTCTACGAGCAGTACTTC. Protein sequence: CASSLAGNSVYEQYF.

The chain is built from TRBV28 and TRBJ2-7, with D tentatively TRBD2 (5 bases). From germline, CDR1 is MDHEN and CDR2 SYDVKM. V was trimmed by 7 bases and J by 0 bases, leaving 22 bases between them. The CDR3 has 17 residues. CDR3 sequence reads: CASTSLGSAAFSYEQYF. The CDR3 nucleotides read TGTGCCAGCACCTCCCTGGGGAGTGCTGCTTTCTCCTACGAGCAGTACTTC.

As DNA, the CDR3 is TGTGCCAGCAGTTTAGGACAGGGCTACACCTTC. This codes for CASSLGQGYTF. The rearrangement links TRBV27 to TRBJ1-2; tentative D call: TRBD1 (6 bases). V was clipped by 2 bases and J by 8 bases, with 6 bases between them. The CDR3 is made up of 11 amino acids. Germline V gene lookup returns CDR1 MNHEY and CDR2 SMNVEV (reference sequence).

This chain joins TRBV2 and TRBJ2-5, with unresolved D. The V gene lost 8 bases and the J gene lost 7 bases, with 17 bases spanning the gap. Germline loops: CDR1 SNHLY, CDR2 FYNNEI. The CDR3 has 13 residues. CDR3 nucleotide sequence: TGTGCCAGCTACGACGGGTCCCTAGGGACCCAGTACTTC. Its protein is CASYDGSLGTQYF.

This rearrangement joins TRBV20-1 to TRBJ2-1; TRBD2 aligns across 7 bases. Germline CDR1 DFQATT, CDR2 SNEGSKA (reference sequence). J lost 6 bases, V lost 5 bases, and 1 base had no gene match. The CDR3 extends over 11 amino acids. CDR3 sequence reads: CSAAGVNEQFF. DNA of the CDR3: TGCAGTGCTGCGGGGGTCAATGAGCAGTTCTTC.

This clone was observed a few times. The V call is TRBV5-1, the J call TRBJ1-2, with a weak D call TRBD1 (6 bases). The V end lost 4 bases, the J end lost 2 bases, and 15 bases lay between the germline ends. The CDR3 covers 15 residues. The germline V gene has CDR1 SGHRS and CDR2 YFSETQ. In DNA form, the CDR3 reads TGCGCCAGCAGCCTGGGGGGCAGGAGGAACTATGGCTACACCTTC. It encodes CASSLGGRRNYGYTF.

The chain employs TRBV14 and TRBJ2-7; D gene ambiguous. This CDR3 contains 15 residues. V dropped 0 bases and J dropped 2 bases, with 11 bases sitting between them. Germline V CDR1 and CDR2: SGHDN, FVKESK. CDR3 nucleotide sequence: TGTGCCAGCAGCCAAGAGTGGGCCCATCCCTACGAGCAGTACTTC. Residues: CASSQEWAHPYEQYF.

Turning to this clone: In the same sample, other DNA sequences code for this CDR3. The rearrangement links TRBV2 to TRBJ2-2, with D hard to call. The V gene lost 4 bases and the J gene lost 5 bases, with 14 bases spanning the gap. Germline-derived CDR1 and CDR2 are SNHLY and FYNNEI. The CDR3 extends over 15 amino acids. CDR3 loop: CASSVSGFVTGELFF. CDR3 sequence (DNA): TGTGCCAGCAGTGTTTCCGGGTTTGTTACCGGGGAGCTGTTTTTT.

The CDR3: CASSLTGFDNSPLHF. CDR3 coding DNA: TGTGCCAGCAGCTTAACCGGGTTCGATAATTCACCCCTCCACTTT. This chain links TRBV7-9 with TRBJ1-6; no firm D call. The CDR3 totals 15 residues. Per germline, CDR1 SEHNR and CDR2 FQNEAQ (reference sequence). With 2 bases removed from V and 5 bases from J, the gap between germline ends came to 10 bases. The variable domain in full, completed from reference TRBV7-9 and TRBJ1-6, reads DTGVSQNPRHKITKRGQNVTFRCDPISEHNRLYWYRQTLGQGPEFLTYFQNEAQLEKSRLLSDRFSAERPKGSFSTLEIQRTEQGDSAMYLCASSLTGFDNSPLHFGNGTRLTVT.

J is TRBJ1-4 and V is TRBV7-2, with 10 bases fitting TRBD1. The ends lost 5 bases at V and 4 bases at J; junction bases unmatched: 7. CDR1 is SGHTA and CDR2 is FQGNSA in the germline V gene. The CDR3 runs 16 residues. CDR3 nucleotides: TGTGCCAGCAGCCAGGGACAGGGGAATTTTAATGAAAAACTGTTTTTT. Protein: CASSQGQGNFNEKLFF. The variable domain in full, completed from reference TRBV7-2 and TRBJ1-4, reads GAGVSQSPSNKVTEKGKDVELRCDPISGHTALYWYRQSLGQGLEFLIYFQGNSAPDKSGLPSDRFSAERTGGSVSTLTIQRTQQEDSAVYLCASSQGQGNFNEKLFFGSGTQLSVL.

The chain uses TRBV6-1 and TRBJ2-7; 8 nucleotides match TRBD1. Germline-derived CDR1 and CDR2 are MNHNS and SASEGT. V was clipped by 11 bases and J by 2 bases; unmatched bases: 11. The CDR3 covers 14 residues. The CDR3 region is CASNPGGAAYEQYF. The CDR3 DNA sequence: TGTGCCTCGAATCCAGGGGGCGCTGCCTACGAGCAGTACTTC.

V usage is TRBV29-1 and J usage is TRBJ1-5; 7 positions agree with TRBD1. This CDR3 region has 12 residues. With V trimmed by 1 base and J by 11 bases, 5 bases remained unmatched. Germline V lookup: CDR1 SQVTM, CDR2 ANQGSEA. The CDR3 loop reads CSVEGGDRTQHF. The DNA for the CDR3 is TGCAGCGTTGAAGGTGGGGACAGAACCCAGCATTTT.

V gene TRBV28 combines with J gene TRBJ1-6; no reliable D call. The germline V gene encodes CDR1 MDHEN and CDR2 SYDVKM. CDR3 length equals 12 residues. The V end lost 10 bases, the J end lost 5 bases, and 9 bases lay between the germline ends. The CDR3 nucleotides are TGTGCCACTCGGATCGATAATTCACCCCTCCACTTT. Its protein product is CATRIDNSPLHF.

The rearrangement uses TRBV19 and TRBJ1-2; D gene unclear. V lost 6 bases and J 6 bases, leaving 17 bases between the germline ends. Germline V gene data show CDR1 as LNHDA and CDR2 as SQIVND (reference sequence). This CDR3 contains 14 residues. The CDR3 nucleotides are TGTGCCAGTAGGATAAGAGGGTTAGGCGATGGCTACACCTTC. Residues: CASRIRGLGDGYTF.

This chain joins TRBV9 and TRBJ1-1, with unresolved D. Germline V gives CDR1 SGDLS, CDR2 YYNGEE. The CDR3 has 13 residues. Deletions cut 0 bases from V and 1 base from J, with 4 bases between. For the CDR3, the DNA is TGTGCCAGCAGCGTAGGGTGGAACACTGAAGCTTTCTTT. Its translation: CASSVGWNTEAFF.

The chain couples TRBV6-5 to TRBJ1-5, with TRBD1 identical over 9 bases. The CDR3 totals 15 residues. Germline V lookup: CDR1 MNHEY, CDR2 SVGAGI. The V gene end was trimmed by 8 bases and the J gene end by 3 bases; junction bases not matched to a gene: 8. The CDR3 here is CASGKRQGDNQPQHF. CDR3 in DNA: TGTGCCAGCGGAAAGAGACAGGGGGACAATCAGCCCCAGCATTTT.

The gene calls are TRBV7-2 and TRBJ2-1, with no clear D. Trimming shortened V by 5 bases and J by 9 bases, and 11 bases separated the two germline ends. The germline V gene has CDR1 SGHTA and CDR2 FQGNSA. CDR3 length: 12 residues. DNA of the CDR3: TGTGCCAGCAGCCCCCCAGTACCTGAGCAGTTCTTC. It yields the protein CASSPPVPEQFF.

In DNA form, the CDR3 reads TGTGCCAGCATTCCTTTCCGGGACAGGGGCAATGAGCAGTTCTTC. Translation gives CASIPFRDRGNEQFF. V and J are TRBV28 and TRBJ2-1; 10 bases align to TRBD1. CDR3 length equals 15 residues. The germline CDR1 and CDR2 sequences are MDHEN and SYDVKM. Trimming removed 7 bases from V and 6 bases from J; junction bases left unmatched: 9.

This rearrangement joins TRBV19 to TRBJ2-5; no definite D call. Germline lookup yields CDR1 LNHDA and CDR2 SQIVND (reference sequence). The CDR3 loop spans 12 amino acids. V lost 5 bases and J 4 bases, leaving 8 bases between the germline ends. The CDR3 loop is CASSGDRETQYF. The CDR3 region has the DNA TGTGCCAGTAGTGGTGACCGAGAGACCCAGTACTTC. The whole variable domain, filled in from reference TRBV19 and TRBJ2-5, reads DGGITQSPKYLFRKEGQNVTLSCEQNLNHDAMYWYRQDPGQGLRLIYYSQIVNDFQKGDIAEGYSVSREKKESFPLTVTSAQKNPTAFYLCASSGDRETQYFGPGTRLLVL.